This T cell receptor (beta chain) derives from a study of blood T cell repertoires in COVID-19. Background on the study: Specimens from acute and convalescent COVID-19 originated in the United States, Italy and Spain. Sources were T cells, B-cell-depleted T cells, or PBMCs; the material itself was cDNA or gDNA.

Germline V lookup: CDR1 LNHDA, CDR2 SQIVND (reference sequence). The CDR3 runs to 13 residues. V was shortened by 2 bases and J by 7 bases, with 11 bases between the two germline ends. Per the study methods: Estimates of nucleated cell counts were drawn from the amplification of reference gene primers. Repertoires were generated with immunoSEQ multiplex PCR, while TCRdb's copy carries only in-frame clones and drops some. From that table come the V and J calls and clone size; the DNA was used to work out D and trimming. The sample has hundreds of thousands of clones, 85% seen once. The V call is TRBV19, the J call TRBJ1-2; D is unclear. The receptor was isolated from a human donor in a cohort sampled during active COVID-19. Sample: peripheral blood. CDR3: CASSISGYGGYTF. CDR3 sequence (DNA): TGTGCCAGTAGTATATCCGGGTATGGTGGCTACACCTTC.